A single sample gave rise to the 24 T cell receptor beta chains below, sequenced in a study of CD8 T cells in ankylosing spondylitis. Using its own MiXCR run on the 5' RACE reads, TCRdb lists one record per CDR3 protein. The table shows around 320,000 distinct CDR3 sequences, with roughly 20% occurring only once. The sequenced sample was blood, either unsorted or a sorted T cell fraction (not recorded which). These receptors came from a female donor with ankylosing spondylitis or in good health (not recorded which).

This clonotype has just a few counts. V is TRBV15 and J is TRBJ2-1; 8 bases line up with TRBD2. From germline, CDR1 is LNHNV and CDR2 YYDKDF (reference sequence). V trimming: 8 bases; J trimming: 7 bases; junction bases outside the gene matches: 13. The CDR3 totals 15 residues. The DNA of the CDR3 is TGTGCCACCGTTAGAGCGGGAGCCTCCTTGAATGAGCAGTTCTTC. Translating gives CATVRAGASLNEQFF.

This clonotype was seen repeatedly, ten times or more. The chain couples TRBV20-1 to TRBJ2-7, with 9 bases matching TRBD1. V was pared by 5 bases and J by 10 bases, with 15 bases of the junction left unmatched. The CDR3 extends over 14 amino acids. The germline V gene has CDR1 DFQATT and CDR2 SNEGSKA (reference sequence). The CDR3 loop is CSALMGTGRPGQYF. The CDR3 bases are TGCAGTGCTTTAATGGGGACAGGGAGACCGGGACAGTACTTC.

To note about this clonotype: Compared with germline, one end of the junction differs, possibly owing to a read error. V gene TRBV9 combines with J gene TRBJ2-1, with 9 bases matching TRBD2. From germline, CDR1 is SGDLS and CDR2 YYNGEE. The CDR3 has 16 residues. The CDR3 coding sequence is TGTGCCAGCAGCGTAGATGCGGGAGGGGGGTACAAGGAGCAGTTCTTC. Protein product: CASSVDAGGGYKEQFF.

V usage is TRBV18 and J usage is TRBJ2-1; D unresolved. The length of the CDR3 is 15 residues. Between the trimmed V and J ends, which lost 1 base and 6 bases, there was a span of 13 bases. Germline lookup yields CDR1 KGHSH and CDR2 LQKENI. In DNA form, the CDR3 reads TGTGCCAGCTCACCACGTAGTCCTCTCGGCAATGAGCAGTTCTTC. Amino acids: CASSPRSPLGNEQFF.

V and J are TRBV13 and TRBJ2-1, with TRBD2 identical over 10 bases. The CDR3 length is 15 residues. The V and J ends lost 5 bases and 0 bases, in that order; junction bases with no gene match: 1. Germline assignment: CDR1 PRHDT and CDR2 FYEKMQ (reference sequence). The CDR3 loop reads CASSVAGGSYNEQFF. For the CDR3, the DNA is TGTGCCAGCAGCGTAGCGGGAGGCTCCTACAATGAGCAGTTCTTC.

This clonotype came up a few times. The chain joins TRBV7-2 to TRBJ2-7; a weak D match, TRBD2 (5 bases). This CDR3 comprises 14 residues. V dropped 5 bases and J dropped 4 bases, with 15 bases sitting between them. Germline lookup yields CDR1 SGHTA and CDR2 FQGNSA. Here the CDR3 reads CASSAGLDVYEQYF. The CDR3 region has the DNA TGTGCCAGCAGCGCAGGACTGGACGTGTACGAGCAGTACTTC. The whole variable domain, filled in from reference TRBV7-2 and TRBJ2-7, reads GAGVSQSPSNKVTEKGKDVELRCDPISGHTALYWYRQSLGQGLEFLIYFQGNSAPDKSGLPSDRFSAERTGGSVSTLTIQRTQQEDSAVYLCASSAGLDVYEQYFGPGTRLTVT.

This clonotype has ten or more counts. V gene TRBV29-1 combines with J gene TRBJ1-1; 9 bases agree with TRBD1. Trimming at V came to 2 bases and at J to 5 bases, leaving 3 bases not matched to a gene. Germline V CDR1 and CDR2: SQVTM, ANQGSEA. This CDR3 has 13 amino acids. The CDR3 nucleotides are TGCAGCGTTGAACACAGGGGGCGTACTGAAGCTTTCTTT. Translating it yields CSVEHRGRTEAFF.

This chain connects TRBV6-1 to TRBJ1-5; 7 bases agree with TRBD1. Germline V gene sequence: CDR1 MNHNS, CDR2 SASEGT. The CDR3 loop spans 14 amino acids. J gave up 7 bases and V 6 bases, and 9 bases lay outside the gene matches. The CDR3 sequence: CASRTTGSGQPQHF. CDR3 nucleotides: TGTGCCAGCAGGACGACAGGGTCTGGGCAGCCCCAGCATTTT.

In its sample, this clonotype was seen a few times. This chain links TRBV12-3 or TRBV12-4 with TRBJ1-3; no reliable D call. The CDR3 contains 15 residues. V lost 6 bases and J 4 bases, leaving 16 bases between the germline ends. The CDR3 loop is CASSPPSPRGNTIYF. CDR3 DNA: TGTGCCAGCAGCCCTCCGTCCCCGAGGGGAAACACCATATATTTT.

This clonotype was observed a few times. The V and J genes are TRBV29-1 and TRBJ1-2; a weak D match, TRBD1 (6 bases). Germline V CDR1 and CDR2: SQVTM, ANQGSEA. This CDR3 has 15 residues. V was cut by 3 bases and J by 4 bases, with 18 bases left in between. Here the CDR3 DNA reads TGCAGCGTTGAGGGTGGTAGCGGACAGATCTATGGCTACACCTTC. Translated, it gives CSVEGGSGQIYGYTF.

The V call is TRBV7-7, the J call TRBJ2-7; D gene uncertain. Trimming took off 5 bases at V and 2 bases at J, with 13 bases between the two ends. The CDR3 has 14 residues. Per the germline V gene, CDR1 is SSHAT and CDR2 is FNYEAQ (reference sequence). Written as DNA, the CDR3 is TGTGCCAGCAGCCCTACCGGCGGAACCTACGAGCAGTACTTC. This sequence encodes CASSPTGGTYEQYF.

The V and J genes are TRBV6-1 and TRBJ1-1, with TRBD1 identical over 11 bases. The germline V gene has CDR1 MNHNS and CDR2 SASEGT. There are 16 residues in the CDR3. V was pared by 6 bases and J by 5 bases, with 11 bases of the junction left unmatched. The CDR3 bases are TGTGCCAGCAGCCCCCGCTCCGGGACAGGGGGAACTGAAGCTTTCTTT. This gives the protein CASSPRSGTGGTEAFF.

This chain uses TRBV6-5 with TRBJ2-3; D remains ambiguous. V lost 8 bases, J lost 0 bases, and 3 bases lay in between. CDR1 and CDR2 from the germline V gene are MNHEY and SVGAGI. The length of the CDR3 is 11 residues. As DNA, the CDR3 is TGTGCCAGCCACAGCACAGATACGCAGTATTTT. It encodes CASHSTDTQYF.

The CDR3: CSARDWKREGSYNEQFF. CDR3 bases: TGCAGTGCTAGAGATTGGAAGCGGGAGGGTTCCTACAATGAGCAGTTCTTC. The rearrangement links TRBV20-1 to TRBJ2-1; TRBD2 matches 10 bases. V was pared by 0 bases and J by 1 base, with 6 bases of the junction left unmatched. The germline V gene has CDR1 DFQATT and CDR2 SNEGSKA (reference sequence). The CDR3 length is 17 residues.

The CDR3: CSARPGSGNTIYF. The CDR3 region has the DNA TGCAGTGCCCGACCGGGATCTGGAAACACCATATATTTT. V and J are TRBV20-1 and TRBJ1-3; D uncertain. Between the trimmed V and J ends, which lost 6 bases and 1 base, there was a span of 10 bases. Germline CDR1 DFQATT, CDR2 SNEGSKA (reference sequence). This CDR3 contains 13 residues.

This clonotype was observed a handful of times. The chain recombines TRBV15 with TRBJ2-2, with D possibly TRBD2 on 6 matching bases. This CDR3 is built from 16 residues. V was shortened by 5 bases and J by 0 bases, with 13 bases between the two germline ends. Germline values: CDR1 LNHNV, CDR2 YYDKDF (reference sequence). The CDR3 coding sequence is TGTGCCACCAGCCCAGTGGGGGGAACGAACACCGGGGAGCTGTTTTTT. It yields the protein CATSPVGGTNTGELFF.

This clonotype has only a few counts. The gene calls are TRBV15 and TRBJ2-6; D ambiguous. The CDR3 loop spans 16 amino acids. The germline V and J ends were trimmed by 0 bases and 2 bases, with 8 bases remaining between them. Germline V CDR1 and CDR2: LNHNV, YYDKDF (reference sequence). DNA for the CDR3: TGTGCCACCAGCAGAGACATGATAGCTGGGGCCAACGTCCTGACTTTC. It translates to CATSRDMIAGANVLTF.

In this sample, this clonotype turned up a few times. The chain uses TRBV15 and TRBJ2-3; D is ambiguous. V was pared by 6 bases and J by 1 base, with 8 bases between. There are 13 residues in the CDR3. Germline CDR1 and CDR2: LNHNV and YYDKDF (reference sequence). The CDR3 region has the DNA TGTGCCACCAGAAACACCGGCACAGATACGCAGTATTTT. Residues: CATRNTGTDTQYF.

The chain links TRBV20-1 to TRBJ2-6, with D hard to call. The germline CDR1 and CDR2 sequences are DFQATT and SNEGSKA (reference sequence). V was clipped by 0 bases and J by 0 bases, with 15 bases between them. The CDR3 spans 18 residues. This CDR3 reads CSARDSRPGSSGANVLTF. CDR3 coding DNA: TGCAGTGCTAGAGATTCAAGACCGGGCAGCTCTGGGGCCAACGTCCTGACTTTC.

This clonotype was detected a few times. V and J are TRBV20-1 and TRBJ2-5; the D is unclear. Trimming cost V 3 bases and J 5 bases, with 7 bases left between them. CDR1 is DFQATT, CDR2 SNEGSKA, per germline (reference sequence). CDR3 length: 11 residues. The CDR3 bases are TGCAGTGCTAGTCATGGGGAGACCCAGTACTTC. Its translation: CSASHGETQYF.

This clonotype was seen many times. The chain employs TRBV12-3 or TRBV12-4 and TRBJ2-1; no definite D call. The CDR3 is 15 amino acids. Trimming stripped 4 bases from V and 5 bases from J, with 15 bases between. The CDR3 reads CASSWSALDHNEQFF. The CDR3 region has the DNA TGTGCCAGCAGTTGGTCTGCTCTTGACCACAATGAGCAGTTCTTC.

This clonotype was counted only a few times. The chain recombines TRBV10-3 with TRBJ2-7; D gene uncertain. Germline CDR1 reads ENHRY; CDR2 reads SYGVKD. V lost 0 bases and J lost 0, with 9 bases in between. The CDR3 is 15 residues long. The CDR3 reads CAISESLRSSYEQYF. The DNA for the CDR3 is TGTGCCATCAGTGAGTCATTGCGATCCTCCTACGAGCAGTACTTC.

This clonotype was counted only a few times. V gene TRBV5-6 combines with J gene TRBJ2-7, with TRBD1 matching 7 bases. Germline assignment: CDR1 SGHDT and CDR2 YYEEEE. The V segment lost 0 bases and the J segment 6 bases; nucleotides outside the gene matches: 3. This CDR3 is built from 13 residues. The CDR3 nucleotides read TGTGCCAGCAGCTTGGGTCGACAGGGCGAGCAGTACTTC. Translated: CASSLGRQGEQYF.

The table lists this clonotype with a few counts. The rearrangement joins TRBV6-1 to TRBJ2-7; D remains unclear. CDR1 and CDR2 from the germline V gene are MNHNS and SASEGT. Trimming shortened V by 7 bases and J by 3 bases, and 19 bases separated the two germline ends. The CDR3 is 15 amino acids. CDR3 protein: CASILNGEGGYEQYF. The CDR3 DNA is TGTGCCAGCATACTTAACGGAGAAGGTGGCTACGAGCAGTACTTC.